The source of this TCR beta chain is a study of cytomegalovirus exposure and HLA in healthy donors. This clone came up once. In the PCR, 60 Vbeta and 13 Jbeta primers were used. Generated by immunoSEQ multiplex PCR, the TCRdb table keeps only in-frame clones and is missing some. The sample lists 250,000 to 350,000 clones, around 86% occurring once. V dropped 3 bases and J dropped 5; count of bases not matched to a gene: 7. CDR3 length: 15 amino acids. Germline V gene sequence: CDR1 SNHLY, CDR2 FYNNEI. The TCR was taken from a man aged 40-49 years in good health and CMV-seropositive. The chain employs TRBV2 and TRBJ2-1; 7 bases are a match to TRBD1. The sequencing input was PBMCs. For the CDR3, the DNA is TGTGCCAGCAGTGACCAGGGGGAGATCCACAATGAGCAGTTCTTC. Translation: CASSDQGEIHNEQFF.